A selection of T cell receptor beta chains follows, all from one sample in a study of response to subunit inactivated influenza vaccine. Using its own MiXCR run on the RT-PCR reads, TCRdb lists one record per CDR3 protein. The data hold around 470,000 distinct CDR3 sequences, with about 7.2% observed a single time. Sequenced material: PBMCs from blood, taken less than 30 months after vaccination. The receptors stem from a man aged 50 to 69 who received an inactivated influenza vaccine. The CDR3 runs from the conserved cysteine through the conserved F or W. Each record gives: V gene, CDR3 protein.

v_call: TRBV3-1; cdr3_aa: CASSQVGGELFF
v_call: TRBV10-3; cdr3_aa: CAISVQPTTYEQYF
v_call: TRBV6-1; cdr3_aa: CASCTGQGVLNTEAFF
v_call: TRBV20-1; cdr3_aa: CSASPNLLDEQYF
v_call: TRBV3-1; cdr3_aa: CASSQDWWLAGAGEFF
v_call: TRBV7-2; cdr3_aa: CASSLAVSREGNEQYF
v_call: TRBV19; cdr3_aa: CAAGSYEQYF
v_call: TRBV20-1; cdr3_aa: CSARATTGPRAQYF
v_call: TRBV9; cdr3_aa: CASAKWAGGPSGELFF
v_call: TRBV4-1; cdr3_aa: CASSQDLDRVAQETQYF
v_call: TRBV20-1; cdr3_aa: CSARDFKTYNEQFF
v_call: TRBV3-1; cdr3_aa: CASSHKRANSYEQYF
v_call: TRBV28; cdr3_aa: CASSFPGTFRQGAETQYF
v_call: TRBV5-1; cdr3_aa: CASSTEDTQYF
v_call: TRBV5-1; cdr3_aa: CASSLGGGPQETQYF
v_call: TRBV20-1; cdr3_aa: CSASPGRADYNEQFF
v_call: TRBV7-9; cdr3_aa: CASSYGDGYTF
v_call: TRBV7-9; cdr3_aa: CASSSGTSDYNEQFF
v_call: TRBV7-2; cdr3_aa: CASSLGRGSGNQPQHF
v_call: TRBV15; cdr3_aa: CATSLRASGYNEQFF
v_call: TRBV5-6; cdr3_aa: CASSSYGLAGMGEQFF
v_call: TRBV6-2/TRBV6-3; cdr3_aa: CASRDSSNQPQHF
v_call: TRBV4-2; cdr3_aa: CASSSRSDTQYF
v_call: TRBV4-1; cdr3_aa: CASSPASGQPQHF
v_call: TRBV12-3/TRBV12-4; cdr3_aa: CASSLAWGQGVSYEQYF
v_call: TRBV6-9; cdr3_aa: CASSYKTGGSNQPQHF
v_call: TRBV3-1; cdr3_aa: CASSYLNQPQHF
v_call: TRBV5-1; cdr3_aa: CASSLEAVRYNSPLHF
v_call: TRBV12-3/TRBV12-4; cdr3_aa: CASSKGLAGFSTDTQYF
v_call: TRBV20-1; cdr3_aa: CSASGANVLTF
v_call: TRBV28; cdr3_aa: CASTSLGFSYNSPLHF
v_call: TRBV28; cdr3_aa: CASRLAGGGNEQFF
v_call: TRBV24-1; cdr3_aa: CATSWGQDTQYF
v_call: TRBV20-1; cdr3_aa: CSAASSGSIGLYNEQFF
v_call: TRBV11-2; cdr3_aa: CASSLSQGTDTQYF